What follows are 8 T cell receptor beta chains derived from one specimen sequenced in a study of T cells after yellow fever vaccination. MiXCR was run by TCRdb on the 5' RACE reads, yielding one entry per CDR3 protein. Of about 45,000 distinct CDR3 sequences listed, under 8% are singletons. This specimen consisted of CD8+ T cells not binding an NS4B(214-222) dextramer, sorted from PBMCs, obtained 45 days after the yellow fever booster vaccination. The receptors were gathered from a man aged 25-40 years who received the YFV17D yellow fever vaccine.

This clonotype came up many times. CDR3 sequence reads: CASSPPPSERGLHEQFF. CDR3 nucleotide sequence: TGTGCCAGCTCACCACCACCTAGCGAAAGGGGGCTTCATGAGCAGTTCTTC. V usage is TRBV18 and J usage is TRBJ2-1; D is possibly TRBD1 (7 bases). Between the trimmed V and J ends, which lost 0 bases and 8 bases, there was a span of 20 bases. Per germline, CDR1 KGHSH and CDR2 LQKENI. This CDR3 comprises 17 residues.

With regard to this clonotype: This may come from a read error, since a much larger clone is one base off. The chain employs TRBV10-3 and TRBJ2-3; possible D gene TRBD2, 6 bases. V lost 6 bases and J 6 bases, leaving 10 bases between the germline ends. Germline CDR1 and CDR2: ENHRY and SYGVKD. The CDR3 length is 12 residues. CDR3 sequence: CAIREGRDTQYF. The CDR3 nucleotides read TGTGCCATCAGGGAAGGGAGGGATACGCAGTATTTT.

The chain has TRBV11-2 and TRBJ2-1; D may be TRBD2 (6 bases). The V gene lost 7 bases and the J gene lost 9 bases, with 16 bases spanning the gap. CDR3 length: 13 amino acids. CDR1 SGHAT and CDR2 FQNNGV come from the germline V gene. The CDR3 loop is CASNIMAGIEQFF. DNA for the CDR3: TGTGCCAGCAACATTATGGCGGGAATTGAGCAGTTCTTC. Filled out from reference TRBV11-2 and TRBJ2-1, the complete variable domain reads EAGVAQSPRYKIIEKRQSVAFWCNPISGHATLYWYQQILGQGPKLLIQFQNNGVVDDSQLPKDRFSAERLKGVDSTLKIQPAKLEDSAVYLCASNIMAGIEQFFGPGTRLTVL.

This clonotype showed up many times. The V and J genes are TRBV30 and TRBJ2-3, with TRBD1 matching over 8 bases. From germline, CDR1 is GTSNPN and CDR2 SVGIG (reference sequence). This CDR3 is built from 13 residues. The ends lost 4 bases at V and 3 bases at J; junction bases unmatched: 3. CDR3 DNA: TGTGCCTGGACAGGGGGCATGACAGATACGCAGTATTTT. It is translated as CAWTGGMTDTQYF.

As concerns this clonotype: This may be a read error, as it is one base from a much larger clone. The rearrangement links TRBV20-1 to TRBJ2-2; D perhaps matches TRBD1 (6 bases). The CDR3 sequence is 15 residues long. Trimming stripped 1 base from V and 2 bases from J, with 11 bases between. Germline CDR1 reads DFQATT; CDR2 reads SNEGSKA (reference sequence). The CDR3 region has the DNA TGCAGTGCTAGAGGTACAGGGTTTAACACCGGGGAGCTGTTTTTT. Encoded protein: CSARGTGFNTGELFF.

This clonotype was counted many times. The chain couples TRBV29-1 to TRBJ2-2; D gene ambiguous. Between the trimmed V and J ends, which lost 3 bases and 2 bases, there was a span of 7 bases. CDR3 length: 13 amino acids. Per germline, CDR1 SQVTM and CDR2 ANQGSEA. The CDR3 sequence: CSVEFVNTGELFF. CDR3 nucleotides: TGCAGCGTTGAGTTCGTAAACACCGGGGAGCTGTTTTTT.

This clonotype was detected only a few times. The chain joins TRBV6-5 to TRBJ2-7; no reliable D call. CDR3 length equals 14 residues. V was shortened by 4 bases and J by 7 bases, with 17 bases between the two germline ends. CDR1 and CDR2 (germline): MNHEY, SVGAGI. CDR3 in amino acids: CASSSERPDWEQYF. CDR3 coding DNA: TGTGCCAGCAGTTCGGAGAGGCCAGATTGGGAGCAGTACTTC.

This clonotype was picked up many times. The chain carries TRBV7-2 and TRBJ2-7, with 9 bases identical to TRBD1. This CDR3 is built from 14 residues. Trimming took 5 bases from V and 5 from J; bases not matched to a gene: 7. In germline, CDR1 is SGHTA, CDR2 FQGNSA. DNA of the CDR3: TGTGCCAGCAGCCGCCCGGGACAGGGCCACGAGCAGTACTTC. This translates into CASSRPGQGHEQYF.